This TCR beta chain is from a study of T cell repertoires and HLA-DP antigens. Across the whole study: Alloreactive CD4+ T cells targeted HLA-DP on transduced HeLa. DNA input averaged approximately 220 ng in sorted CD137+CD4+ and around 1.2 ug in pre-culture CD4+.

CDR1 ENHRY and CDR2 SYGVKD come from the germline V gene. The CDR3 covers 12 residues. The germline V and J ends were trimmed by 2 bases and 3 bases, with 2 bases remaining between them. As to this clone: What it binds is unknown.

Clones were sequenced by immunoSEQ multiplex PCR, and TCRdb holds only the in-frame ones, with some missing. The profile shows 90,000 to 130,000 clones, roughly 92% of them singletons. Study findings and constraints: No separate analysis of naive versus memory CD4+ cells was done.

The sequencing input was CD4+ T cells from PBMCs. This chain links TRBV10-3 with TRBJ1-5; D unresolved. This TCR derives from a young woman in good health and CMV-seronegative. In nucleotides, the CDR3 is TGTGCCATCAGTGAGGTCAATCAGCCCCAGCATTTT. Translated, it gives CAISEVNQPQHF.